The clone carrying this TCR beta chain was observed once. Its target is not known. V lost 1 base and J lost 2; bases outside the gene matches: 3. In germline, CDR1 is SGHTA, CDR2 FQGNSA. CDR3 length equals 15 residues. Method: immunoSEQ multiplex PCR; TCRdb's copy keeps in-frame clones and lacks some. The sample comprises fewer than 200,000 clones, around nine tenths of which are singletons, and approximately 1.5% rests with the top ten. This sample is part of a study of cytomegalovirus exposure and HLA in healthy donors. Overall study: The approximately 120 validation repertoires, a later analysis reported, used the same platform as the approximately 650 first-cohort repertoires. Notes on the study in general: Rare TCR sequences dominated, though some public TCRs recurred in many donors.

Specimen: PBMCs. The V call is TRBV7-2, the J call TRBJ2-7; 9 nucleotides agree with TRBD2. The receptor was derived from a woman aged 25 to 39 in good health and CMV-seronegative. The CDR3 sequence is CASSLGRLAAYEQYF. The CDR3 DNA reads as TGTGCCAGCAGCTTAGGTCGACTAGCGGCCTACGAGCAGTACTTC.